The T cell receptor (beta chain) under discussion was sequenced for a study of blood T cell repertoires in COVID-19. As for the study in general: From the United States, Italy and Spain came samples of acute and convalescent COVID-19. Sample material is recorded as cDNA or gDNA derived from T cells, B-cell-depleted T cells, or PBMCs.

How the authors handled the data: Quantification of nucleated cells was approximated via reference gene primer amplification. Using immunoSEQ multiplex PCR, the repertoire was profiled, and TCRdb retains in-frame clones only, with some absent. The DNA was the basis for D and trimming; V, J and clone size are from that table. The sample includes 120,000 or so clones, over 85% seen only once; the top ten take about 4%. CDR3 length: 16 residues. J was trimmed by 9 bases and V by 4 bases; bases with no gene match: 9. The germline V gene encodes CDR1 LGHDT and CDR2 YNNKEL (reference sequence). V usage is TRBV3-1 (or the pseudogene TRBV3-2) and J usage is TRBJ2-1; 13 bases agree with TRBD2. This clonotype originated in a man aged 50-60 years with active COVID-19. Material for sequencing was peripheral blood. CDR3 sequence (DNA): TGTGCCAGCAGCCCACGACTAGCGGGGGGTGGGGGTGAGCAGTTCTTC. Its translation is CASSPRLAGGGGEQFF.